The present T cell receptor (beta chain) was sequenced within a study of CD8 T cells in ankylosing spondylitis. TCRdb independently ran MiXCR on the 5' RACE reads; one entry per CDR3 protein. The sample yields 150,000 to 200,000 distinct CDR3 sequences, approximately 10% seen once. CDR3 size: 16 residues. With 2 bases clipped from V and 8 bases from J, the junction kept 12 bases outside the gene matches. Germline CDR1 is SGHRS and CDR2 is YFSETQ. The source material was blood, either unsorted or a sorted T cell fraction (not recorded which). This TCR was sampled from a male donor with ankylosing spondylitis or in good health (not recorded which). The V and J genes are TRBV5-1 and TRBJ1-4, with TRBD1 matching over 7 bases. The DNA for the CDR3 is TGCGCCAGCAGCTTAGGACAGGCCGTACTTGAGGAAAAACTGTTTTTT. Encoded protein: CASSLGQAVLEEKLFF.